These 21 T cell receptor beta chains were sequenced from one sample in a study of OX40 agonist ivuxolimab in advanced cancers. Clones were read by immunoSEQ multiplex PCR, and TCRdb kept only the in-frame ones, dropping some. The table lists around 150,000 clones, 94% of them singletons, with about 0.3% in the top ten. Sample: CD4+ or CD8+ T cells sorted from blood, taken in a trial of the OX40 agonist ivuxolimab. Receptors were obtained from an adult with an advanced solid tumor such as melanoma, head and neck, liver or kidney cancer.

In its sample, this clone was seen a few times. The chain uses TRBV19 and TRBJ1-1; D perhaps matches TRBD1 (6 bases). The V end lost 6 bases, the J end lost 4 bases, and 18 bases lay between the germline ends. The CDR3 has 15 amino acids. From germline, CDR1 is LNHDA and CDR2 SQIVND (reference sequence). The CDR3 loop is CASRSLGGRITEAFF. As DNA, the CDR3 is TGTGCCAGTAGAAGTCTCGGGGGGCGAATCACTGAAGCTTTCTTT.

The CDR3, as DNA: TGCAGCGTTGGAGACTCAAGCTACGAGCAGTACTTC. This codes for CSVGDSSYEQYF. The rearrangement uses TRBV29-1 and TRBJ2-7, with D unclear. Germline CDR1 reads SQVTM; CDR2 reads ANQGSEA. The V end lost 4 bases, the J end lost 3 bases, and 10 bases lay between the germline ends. CDR3 length equals 12 residues.

The rearrangement uses TRBV4-3 and TRBJ1-3, with TRBD1 identical over 7 bases. Per germline, CDR1 LGHNA and CDR2 YSLEER. The CDR3 is made up of 13 amino acids. The J segment lost 14 bases and the V segment lost 0 bases, leaving 7 bases of the junction unmatched. The CDR3 region has the DNA TGCGCCAGCAGCCAAGATGGCGGCAGGGGGGTATATTTT. This encodes CASSQDGGRGVYF.

J is TRBJ2-1 and V is TRBV2; D unclear. The germline V and J ends were trimmed by 7 bases and 6 bases, with 4 bases remaining between them. The CDR3 is 10 amino acids. Per the germline V gene, CDR1 is SNHLY and CDR2 is FYNNEI. This CDR3 reads CASKVNEQFF. The CDR3 coding sequence is TGTGCCAGCAAGGTCAATGAGCAGTTCTTC.

The CDR3 is CASSPTWSNYGYTF. DNA of the CDR3: TGTGCCAGCAGCCCGACCTGGTCTAACTATGGCTACACCTTC. The chain carries TRBV27 and TRBJ1-2; D gene ambiguous. The germline CDR1 and CDR2 sequences are MNHEY and SMNVEV (reference sequence). V lost 6 bases and J 0 bases, leaving 11 bases between the germline ends. The CDR3 spans 14 residues.

The rearrangement joins TRBV28 to TRBJ1-1, with a possible D match to TRBD1 (6 bases). The CDR3 runs to 15 residues. Germline assignment: CDR1 MDHEN and CDR2 SYDVKM. Trimming removed 6 bases from V and 0 bases from J, with 14 bases in between. CDR3: CASRYDDRMNTEAFF. The DNA of the CDR3 is TGTGCCAGCAGATACGACGACAGGATGAACACTGAAGCTTTCTTT.

The V and J genes are TRBV7-9 and TRBJ2-3; the match to TRBD2 covers 8 bases. J was trimmed by 2 bases and V by 3 bases; bases with no gene match: 7. The CDR3 loop spans 16 amino acids. Germline CDR1 reads SEHNR; CDR2 reads FQNEAQ (reference sequence). Written as DNA, the CDR3 is TGTGCCAGCAGCTTCCCCTTAGCGGGGCACACAGATACGCAGTATTTT. Protein sequence: CASSFPLAGHTDTQYF.

The chain has TRBV5-4 and TRBJ1-1, with TRBD1 matching over 7 bases. Germline trimming cut 4 bases from V and 1 base from J; bases unmatched to any gene: 7. The CDR3 length is 15 residues. CDR1 and CDR2 (germline): SGHNT, YYREEE (reference sequence). The CDR3 loop is CASSQEGQSNTEAFF. CDR3 nucleotide sequence: TGTGCCAGCAGCCAAGAGGGACAGTCGAACACTGAAGCTTTCTTT.

This rearrangement joins TRBV10-2 to TRBJ2-1; 14 nucleotides match TRBD2. Germline CDR1 WSHSY, CDR2 SAAADI. This CDR3 contains 16 residues. J was trimmed by 7 bases and V by 7 bases; bases with no gene match: 9. The CDR3 spells CASTRTGTSGSNEQFF. CDR3 bases: TGCGCCAGCACTCGAACCGGGACTAGCGGGAGTAATGAGCAGTTCTTC.

A single count supports this clone. For the CDR3, the DNA is TGCGCCAGCAGTGAAGGGCAGGACCTGGTGGGCTCCGAGCAGTACTTC. This translates into CASSEGQDLVGSEQYF. The chain recombines TRBV10-2 with TRBJ2-7; D not resolved. V lost 3 bases, J lost 6 bases, and 21 bases lay in between. The V gene's germline CDR1 is WSHSY and CDR2 SAAADI. The length of the CDR3 is 16 residues.

The V call is TRBV7-9, the J call TRBJ1-2; D is unclear. Trimming left V 2 bases short and J 1 base short, with 11 bases between. CDR1 is SEHNR and CDR2 is FQNEAQ in the germline V gene (reference sequence). The CDR3 length is 15 residues. The CDR3 here is CASSLKQFDNYGYTF. CDR3 sequence (DNA): TGTGCCAGCAGCTTAAAACAGTTTGATAACTATGGCTACACCTTC.

This chain connects TRBV4-1 to TRBJ2-5; TRBD2 is a possible D gene (5 bases). The V and J ends lost 1 base and 6 bases respectively, with 18 bases between them. This CDR3 is 16 amino acids long. Germline V gene lookup returns CDR1 MGHRA and CDR2 YSYEKL. The CDR3 sequence is CASSQGPAESRQTQYF. As DNA, the CDR3 is TGCGCCAGCAGCCAAGGGCCAGCGGAGTCTCGTCAGACCCAGTACTTC.

This sequence joins TRBV6-5 and TRBJ2-1; unclear D gene. Germline values: CDR1 MNHEY, CDR2 SVGAGI. CDR3 length equals 12 residues. V was shortened by 6 bases and J by 4 bases, with 7 bases between the two germline ends. The CDR3 protein is CASSRRYNEQFF. The CDR3 nucleotides read TGTGCCAGCAGCCGACGATACAATGAGCAGTTCTTC.

This chain uses TRBV10-1 with TRBJ2-6; TRBD1 matches at 9 bases. Trimming cost V 6 bases and J 2 bases; bases outside gene matches: 2. Looked up from germline, CDR1 is WNHNN and CDR2 is SYGVQD (reference sequence). This CDR3 spans 15 amino acids. This chain's CDR3 is CASSTGGAGANVLTF. The CDR3 region has the DNA TGCGCCAGCAGCACAGGGGGCGCTGGGGCCAACGTCCTGACTTTC.

The V gene is TRBV7-3, the J gene TRBJ1-1; D call uncertain. CDR3 size: 14 residues. The germline gives CDR1 SGHTA, CDR2 FQGTGA. V was clipped by 0 bases and J by 0 bases, with 5 bases between them. In DNA form, the CDR3 reads TGTGCCAGCAGCTTAACGCGGATGAACACTGAAGCTTTCTTT. The encoded protein is CASSLTRMNTEAFF.

This rearrangement joins TRBV4-3 to TRBJ1-6, with a weak D call TRBD1 (5 bases). This CDR3 contains 16 residues. Between the trimmed V and J ends, which lost 1 base and 9 bases, there was a span of 16 bases. Germline CDR1 and CDR2: LGHNA and YSLEER. CDR3 sequence (DNA): TGCGCCAGCAGCCAAGGTGGGGCACCGCTCCCTTCACCCCTCCACTTT. As protein: CASSQGGAPLPSPLHF.

This chain connects TRBV15 to TRBJ1-1, with a possible D match to TRBD1 (6 bases). The V and J ends lost 1 base and 1 base respectively, with 16 bases between them. Germline CDR1 is LNHNV and CDR2 is YYDKDF (reference sequence). This CDR3 region has 17 residues. The CDR3 DNA sequence: TGTGCCACCAGCAGAGGGATCGGAGAGACAGGGAACACTGAAGCTTTCTTT. Protein sequence: CATSRGIGETGNTEAFF.

This chain uses TRBV5-1 with TRBJ1-5, with D possibly being TRBD1 (5 bases). This CDR3 is 13 amino acids long. Germline V lookup: CDR1 SGHRS, CDR2 YFSETQ. Trimming cost V 4 bases and J 5 bases, with 10 bases left between them. CDR3 DNA: TGCGCCAGCAGCATAGGGGAATATCAGCCCCAGCATTTT. Its protein product is CASSIGEYQPQHF.

This chain connects TRBV7-9 to TRBJ1-2; D uncertain. CDR3 length: 13 amino acids. V gave up 4 bases and J gave up 4 bases, with 10 bases separating them. The germline gives CDR1 SEHNR, CDR2 FQNEAQ (reference sequence). Written as DNA, the CDR3 is TGTGCCAGCAGCTCAGTGGAACCCTATGGCTACACCTTC. Protein: CASSSVEPYGYTF.

V is TRBV5-1 and J is TRBJ1-4; D not certain. V was shortened by 5 bases and J by 4 bases, with 18 bases between the two germline ends. The CDR3 has 16 amino acids. Germline CDR1 and CDR2: SGHRS and YFSETQ. The CDR3 region has the DNA TGCGCCAGCAGTGACGCTGCGGCAGCGCTTAATGAAAAACTGTTTTTT. It encodes CASSDAAAALNEKLFF.

The V gene is TRBV2, the J gene TRBJ2-3; 10 nucleotides match TRBD2. The ends lost 6 bases at V and 8 bases at J; junction bases unmatched: 2. This CDR3 has 12 residues. Germline CDR1 is SNHLY and CDR2 is FYNNEI. The CDR3 DNA reads TGTGCCAGCAGGGTAGCGGGAGGTACGCAGTATTTT. Amino acids: CASRVAGGTQYF.